This paragraph covers one T cell receptor beta chain sequence. After removal of 0 bases from V and 5 bases from J, the junction contained 9 bases not matched to a gene. Looked up from germline, CDR1 is SGHRS and CDR2 is YFSETQ. The CDR3 has 18 residues. Indicated time point: patch test 3, about 24 weeks after DPC sensitization. Noted treatment: therapeutic diphenylcyclopropenone sensitization with weekly scalp DPC. TCRdb used MiXCR to reprocess the RACE reads, holding one entry per CDR3 protein. The sample lists 95,000 to 150,000 distinct CDR3 sequences, about 11% seen once, with over 2% in the top ten. This record belongs to a study of human T cells and chemical hapten exposure.

The input for sequencing was whole blood, taken in connection with sensitization to the hapten diphenylcyclopropenone (DPC). V is TRBV5-1 and J is TRBJ2-2; 11 bases align to TRBD2. This clonotype originated in a woman aged 50 to 60 with alopecia areata. Some clones in this sample may be carry-over from other donors' samples. In DNA form, the CDR3 reads TGCGCCAGCAGCTTGGATCCCCTAGCGGGGGGTCGGACCGGGGAGCTGTTTTTT. It translates to CASSLDPLAGGRTGELFF. Full variable domain (outside the CDR3, taken from reference TRBV5-1 and TRBJ2-2): KAGVTQTPRYLIKTRGQQVTLSCSPISGHRSVSWYQQTPGQGLQFLFEYFSETQRNKGNFPGRFSGRQFSNSRSEMNVSTLELGDSALYLCASSLDPLAGGRTGELFFGEGSRLTVL.